The 7 T cell receptor beta chains below were found in one sample sequenced in a study of T cell changes during pregnancy in multiple sclerosis. Sequenced by immunoSEQ multiplex PCR; TCRdb stores in-frame clones only, minus some. The sample includes 70,000 to 95,000 clones, 90% to 95% of them seen just once. This specimen consisted of peripheral blood, obtained in the third trimester of pregnancy. The receptor source for this set is a female donor with multiple sclerosis, enrolled in a pregnancy study.

CDR3 in DNA: TGTGCCAGCAGAGATAGCGGGAGGAAGAACAATGAGCAGTTCTTC. This translates into CASRDSGRKNNEQFF. This chain joins TRBV6-4 and TRBJ2-1; 10 positions agree with TRBD2. The CDR3 runs 15 residues. Germline V gives CDR1 MRHNA, CDR2 SNTAGT. With 6 bases clipped from V and 5 bases from J, the junction kept 7 bases outside the gene matches.

J is TRBJ2-3 and V is TRBV29-1; 7 positions agree with TRBD2. The junction had 10 bases not matched to a gene; V was cut back by 7 bases and J by 0 bases. The CDR3 has 15 residues. Germline CDR1 and CDR2: SQVTM and ANQGSEA. CDR3 in amino acids: CSGGRRGGSTDTQYF. The CDR3 DNA reads TGCAGCGGGGGGAGGAGGGGAGGGAGCACAGATACGCAGTATTTT.

This clone has just one count. The chain employs TRBV28 and TRBJ1-2, with 9 bases lining up with TRBD1. Germline CDR1 reads MDHEN; CDR2 reads SYDVKM. The length of the CDR3 is 14 residues. The V gene end was trimmed by 5 bases and the J gene end by 8 bases; junction bases not matched to a gene: 9. CDR3 sequence: CASSRPGTGYGYTF. DNA of the CDR3: TGTGCCAGCAGTCGTCCCGGGACAGGGTACGGCTACACCTTC.

The V gene is TRBV28, the J gene TRBJ2-1, with 8 bases identical to TRBD2. Germline loops: CDR1 MDHEN, CDR2 SYDVKM. The CDR3 loop spans 15 amino acids. Losses at the gene ends were 1 base for V and 4 bases for J; bases not matched to a gene: 3. CDR3 coding DNA: TGTGCCAGCAGTTTATCCAGCGGGAGTTACAATGAGCAGTTCTTC. It specifies CASSLSSGSYNEQFF.

The rearrangement links TRBV5-8 to TRBJ1-5; perhaps TRBD1 as D (5 bases). The CDR3 runs to 20 residues. The ends were cut back, 1 base at V and 0 bases at J, with 23 bases in the middle. The germline V gene encodes CDR1 SGHTS and CDR2 YDEGEE. The CDR3 reads CASSLQGYTTRRNSNQPQHF. The CDR3 coding sequence is TGTGCCAGCAGCTTGCAGGGCTACACGACGAGACGTAATAGCAATCAGCCCCAGCATTTT. Full variable domain (remainder filled in from reference TRBV5-8 and TRBJ1-5): EAGVTQSPTHLIKTRGQQATLRCSPISGHTSVYWYQQALGLGLQFLLWYDEGEERNRGNFPPRFSGRQFPNYSSELNVNALELEDSALYLCASSLQGYTTRRNSNQPQHFGDGTRLSIL.

The rearrangement joins TRBV5-4 to TRBJ1-2; D possibly corresponds to TRBD1 (6 bases). Trimming removed 1 base at V and 8 bases at J, with 12 bases between. The CDR3 has 13 amino acids. In germline, CDR1 is SGHNT, CDR2 YYREEE (reference sequence). CDR3 sequence reads: CASSLRGAGGYTF. DNA of the CDR3: TGTGCCAGCAGCTTGCGGGGGGCTGGAGGCTACACCTTC.

This sequence joins TRBV2 and TRBJ2-7, with 9 bases identical to TRBD1. The CDR3 is 13 amino acids. With V trimmed by 7 bases and J by 2 bases, 3 bases remained unmatched. Germline V gives CDR1 SNHLY, CDR2 FYNNEI. CDR3 nucleotides: TGTGCCAGCACCGACAGGGGGACCTACGAGCAGTACTTC. It encodes CASTDRGTYEQYF.